These 18 T cell receptor beta chains came from one sample sequenced in a study of T-cell reconstitution after alpha-beta-depleted transplantation in children. Unique molecular identifiers were used in preparing the TCRbeta library. TCRdb reprocessed the PCR reads via MiXCR and lists one record per CDR3 protein. The sample includes roughly 52,000 distinct CDR3 sequences, 5.8% of them seen just once. Source: PBMCs, mostly from graft donor cells, taken 60 days after TCRalphabeta/CD19-depleted stem cell transplant. All receptors come from a female patient aged 2 to 10 who had a stem cell transplant for aplastic anemia, so the T cells may come from the graft donor.

This clonotype turned up a few times. This rearrangement joins TRBV7-9 to TRBJ2-3; TRBD1 is a possible D gene (6 bases). Germline CDR1 is SEHNR and CDR2 is FQNEAQ (reference sequence). Trimming cost V 5 bases and J 6 bases, with 18 bases left between them. This CDR3 has 15 residues. In DNA, the CDR3 is TGTGCCAGCAGCGTGGTACAGGGAATAGGGGATACGCAGTATTTT. This codes for CASSVVQGIGDTQYF.

This clonotype was seen a few times. This sequence joins TRBV14 and TRBJ2-1; D may correspond to TRBD1 or TRBD2 (5 bases each). This CDR3 is built from 17 residues. Trimming removed 0 bases at V and 7 bases at J, with 19 bases between. Germline lookup yields CDR1 SGHDN and CDR2 FVKESK. The CDR3 sequence is CASSQESPGAVGNEQFF. For the CDR3, the DNA is TGTGCCAGCAGCCAAGAGTCTCCCGGGGCCGTTGGGAATGAGCAGTTCTTC.

This clonotype was counted at least ten times. This chain joins TRBV5-1 and TRBJ2-3, with 7 bases matching TRBD1. The CDR3 length is 14 residues. Germline CDR1 and CDR2: SGHRS and YFSETQ. Losses at the gene ends were 5 bases for V and 8 bases for J; bases not matched to a gene: 11. The CDR3 sequence is CASRSFQGEGTQYF. In nucleotides, the CDR3 is TGCGCCAGCAGATCATTCCAGGGGGAAGGTACGCAGTATTTT.

Ten or more counts support this clonotype. This chain links TRBV3-1 with TRBJ2-3; unclear D gene. The CDR3 contains 13 residues. Germline lookup yields CDR1 LGHDT and CDR2 YNNKEL (reference sequence). Trimming removed 1 base at V and 4 bases at J, with 6 bases between. The CDR3 sequence: CASSQVSPDTQYF. Written as DNA, the CDR3 is TGTGCCAGCAGCCAAGTATCCCCAGATACGCAGTATTTT.

This clonotype was seen at least ten times. The rearrangement links TRBV18 to TRBJ2-2, with 7 bases that match TRBD1. V lost 4 bases to trimming and J lost 4 bases; unmatched junction nucleotides: 9. CDR1 and CDR2 (germline): KGHSH, LQKENI. The CDR3 loop spans 16 amino acids. CDR3 nucleotides: TGTGCCAGCTCACTGAACTCAGGGGGTGTCACCGGGGAGCTGTTTTTT. This encodes CASSLNSGGVTGELFF. The variable domain in full, with the rest retrieved from reference TRBV18 and TRBJ2-2, is NAGVMQNPRHLVRRRGQEARLRCSPMKGHSHVYWYRQLPEEGLKFMVYLQKENIIDESGMPKERFSAEFPKEGPSILRIQQVVRGDSAAYFCASSLNSGGVTGELFFGEGSRLTVL.

This clonotype has a count of ten or more. The chain carries TRBV15 and TRBJ1-1; D is undetermined. CDR3 length equals 14 residues. V lost 2 bases and J 1 base, leaving 8 bases between the germline ends. Germline lookup yields CDR1 LNHNV and CDR2 YYDKDF (reference sequence). The CDR3 sequence: CATSRFRQNTEAFF. In DNA, the CDR3 is TGTGCCACCAGCAGATTTCGACAGAACACTGAAGCTTTCTTT.

This clonotype was seen ten or more times. The CDR3 DNA sequence: TGCAGCGTTCTTCTAGGGGGCAGTGAGCAGTTCTTC. This translates into CSVLLGGSEQFF. This chain uses TRBV29-1 with TRBJ2-1; 7 nucleotides align to TRBD1. V trimming: 5 bases; J trimming: 9 bases; junction bases outside the gene matches: 7. Germline V CDR1 and CDR2: SQVTM, ANQGSEA. This CDR3 comprises 12 residues.

This clonotype was counted a few times. The chain couples TRBV21-1 to TRBJ2-1; the tabulated D call, TRBD1, remains unverified against the DNA. TRBV21-1 has pseudogene status. The CDR3 extends over 14 amino acids. As DNA, the CDR3 is TGTGCCAGCACCTTTCCTCTCCCCCCCCATGAGCAGTTCTTC. Translation: CASTFPLPPHEQFF.

V is TRBV4-1 and J is TRBJ1-1, with 7 bases matching TRBD1. CDR1 and CDR2 (germline): MGHRA, YSYEKL. CDR3 size: 15 residues. J gave up 0 bases and V 4 bases, and 5 bases lay outside the gene matches. This CDR3 is CASSPRDSMNTEAFF. The CDR3 region has the DNA TGCGCCAGCAGCCCTAGGGACAGCATGAACACTGAAGCTTTCTTT.

This clonotype showed up many times. The chain has TRBV29-1 and TRBJ2-1; 8 nucleotides line up with TRBD2. The CDR3 runs to 14 residues. V lost 7 bases to trimming and J lost 6 bases; unmatched junction nucleotides: 11. CDR1 is SQVTM, CDR2 ANQGSEA, per germline. CDR3 in DNA: TGCAGCGCCCGAAGCGGGAGAGAGTTCAATGAGCAGTTCTTC. Amino acids: CSARSGREFNEQFF.

This clonotype was detected ten times or more. The gene calls are TRBV18 and TRBJ2-1, with TRBD1 matching over 7 bases. Germline CDR1 reads KGHSH; CDR2 reads LQKENI. J was trimmed by 4 bases and V by 1 base; bases with no gene match: 4. This CDR3 has 15 residues. CDR3 region: CASSPQGAIYNEQFF. For the CDR3, the DNA is TGTGCCAGCTCACCACAGGGGGCAATATACAATGAGCAGTTCTTC.

Many counts were recorded for this clonotype. The chain has TRBV7-9 and TRBJ2-3, with D possibly TRBD1 on 5 matching bases. The germline V and J ends were trimmed by 4 bases and 2 bases, with 16 bases remaining between them. Looked up from germline, CDR1 is SEHNR and CDR2 is FQNEAQ (reference sequence). The CDR3 sequence is 16 residues long. As DNA, the CDR3 is TGTGCCAGCAGCTCGGCCAGGGCCGCCCACACAGATACGCAGTATTTT. Translated: CASSSARAAHTDTQYF.

This clonotype has a handful of counts. The chain carries TRBV10-1 and TRBJ2-2; 7 bases match TRBD2. The germline V gene has CDR1 WNHNN and CDR2 SYGVQD (reference sequence). V lost 3 bases and J lost 1; bases outside the gene matches: 2. CDR3 length: 15 amino acids. The CDR3, as DNA: TGCGCCAGCAGTGACCCGGGGGGGAACACCGGGGAGCTGTTTTTT. This sequence encodes CASSDPGGNTGELFF.

Many counts were recorded for this clonotype. The chain recombines TRBV9 with TRBJ2-3; D perhaps matches TRBD1 (7 bases). CDR3 length equals 17 residues. V gave up 4 bases and J gave up 1 base, with 19 bases separating them. Germline V CDR1 and CDR2: SGDLS, YYNGEE. Here the CDR3 reads CASSPTPGGPGTDTQYF. The CDR3 region has the DNA TGTGCCAGCAGCCCTACACCAGGGGGGCCCGGCACAGATACGCAGTATTTT.

This clonotype was detected ten times or more. The chain carries TRBV7-2 and TRBJ1-2; unclear D gene. V dropped 5 bases and J dropped 4 bases, with 8 bases sitting between them. The CDR3 is 12 residues long. Germline V gene lookup returns CDR1 SGHTA and CDR2 FQGNSA. The CDR3: CASSPQGYGYTF. DNA for the CDR3: TGTGCCAGCAGCCCCCAAGGCTATGGCTACACCTTC.

This clonotype was detected many times. The rearrangement links TRBV11-2 to TRBJ2-1; 10 bases map to TRBD2. Germline lookup yields CDR1 SGHAT and CDR2 FQNNGV. This CDR3 has 17 amino acids. J was trimmed by 6 bases and V by 1 base; bases with no gene match: 9. The CDR3 spells CASSLGASSGSINEQFF. The DNA of the CDR3 is TGTGCCAGCAGCTTAGGCGCTTCTAGCGGGAGCATCAATGAGCAGTTCTTC.

This clonotype was recorded at least ten times. The chain combines TRBV14 with TRBJ2-1; TRBD2 matches 12 bases. The CDR3 sequence is 17 residues long. Trimming took 0 bases from V and 5 from J; bases not matched to a gene: 5. Germline V lookup: CDR1 SGHDN, CDR2 FVKESK. The CDR3 here is CASSQEQGLAGNNEQFF. Here the CDR3 DNA reads TGTGCCAGCAGCCAAGAGCAAGGACTAGCGGGAAACAATGAGCAGTTCTTC.

This clonotype was seen many times. The V and J genes are TRBV18 and TRBJ2-5; D might be TRBD1 (5 bases). This CDR3 has 13 residues. V lost 3 bases and J 2 bases, leaving 7 bases between the germline ends. CDR1 is KGHSH, CDR2 LQKENI, per germline. For the CDR3, the DNA is TGTGCCAGCTCACCTGACAGACAAGAGACCCAGTACTTC. Protein sequence: CASSPDRQETQYF. Full variable domain (outside the CDR3, taken from reference TRBV18 and TRBJ2-5): NAGVMQNPRHLVRRRGQEARLRCSPMKGHSHVYWYRQLPEEGLKFMVYLQKENIIDESGMPKERFSAEFPKEGPSILRIQQVVRGDSAAYFCASSPDRQETQYFGPGTRLLVL.